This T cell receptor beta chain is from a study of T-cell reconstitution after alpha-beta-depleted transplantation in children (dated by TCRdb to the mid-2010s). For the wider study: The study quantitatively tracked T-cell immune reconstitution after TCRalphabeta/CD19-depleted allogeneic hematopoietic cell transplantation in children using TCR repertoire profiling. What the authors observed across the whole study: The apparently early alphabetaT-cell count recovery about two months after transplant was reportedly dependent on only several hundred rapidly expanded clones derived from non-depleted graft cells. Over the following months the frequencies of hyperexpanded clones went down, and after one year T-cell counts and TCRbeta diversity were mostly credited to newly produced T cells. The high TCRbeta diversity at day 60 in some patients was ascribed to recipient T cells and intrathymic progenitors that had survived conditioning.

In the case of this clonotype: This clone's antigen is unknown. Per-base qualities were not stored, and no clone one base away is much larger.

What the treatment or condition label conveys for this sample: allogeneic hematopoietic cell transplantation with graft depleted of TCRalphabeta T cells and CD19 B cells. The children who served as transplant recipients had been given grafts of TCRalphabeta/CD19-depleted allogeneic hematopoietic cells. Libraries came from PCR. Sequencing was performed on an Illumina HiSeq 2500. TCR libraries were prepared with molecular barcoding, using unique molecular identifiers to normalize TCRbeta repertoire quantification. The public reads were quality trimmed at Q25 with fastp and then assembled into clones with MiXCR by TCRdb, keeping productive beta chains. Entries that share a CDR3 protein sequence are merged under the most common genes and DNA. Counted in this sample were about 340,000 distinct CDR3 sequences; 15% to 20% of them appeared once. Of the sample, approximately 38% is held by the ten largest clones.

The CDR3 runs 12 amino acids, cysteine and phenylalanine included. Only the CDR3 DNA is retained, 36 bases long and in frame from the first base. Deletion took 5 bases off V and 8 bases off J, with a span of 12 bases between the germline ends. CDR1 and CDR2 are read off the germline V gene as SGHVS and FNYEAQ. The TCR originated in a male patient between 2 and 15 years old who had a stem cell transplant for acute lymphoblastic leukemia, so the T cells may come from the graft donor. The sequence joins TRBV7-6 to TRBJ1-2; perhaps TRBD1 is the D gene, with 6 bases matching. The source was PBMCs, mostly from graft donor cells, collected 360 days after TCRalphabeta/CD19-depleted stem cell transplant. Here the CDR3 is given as CASSTGQRGYTF. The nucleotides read TGTGCCAGCAGCACAGGACAGCGAGGCTACACCTTC.